These 12 T cell receptor beta chains share one sample of origin, sequenced in a study of cytomegalovirus exposure and HLA in healthy donors. TCRdb keeps only in-frame clones here, not all; method: immunoSEQ multiplex PCR. This repertoire shows 150,000 to 200,000 clones, roughly 80% found once; its top ten account for roughly a tenth. Sequencing was performed on PBMCs. The receptors here all came from a man in his thirties or forties in good health and CMV-seropositive.

This clone was counted only a few times. This rearrangement joins TRBV11-3 to TRBJ2-1; D unclear. CDR1 and CDR2 (germline): SGHNT, YENEEA. This CDR3 has 18 amino acids. The ends were cut back, 2 bases at V and 0 bases at J, with 17 bases in the middle. The CDR3 sequence is CASSLSAGASHSYNEQFF. CDR3 sequence (DNA): TGTGCCAGCAGCTTATCTGCCGGAGCGTCCCACTCCTACAATGAGCAGTTCTTC.

The chain carries TRBV28 and TRBJ2-3; unclear D gene. V shed 8 bases and J shed 2 bases, with 14 bases lying between them. The CDR3 has 14 residues. The germline V gene encodes CDR1 MDHEN and CDR2 SYDVKM. The CDR3 bases are TGTGCCAGCCCTCGGCTGACTGACACAGATACGCAGTATTTT. Its translation: CASPRLTDTDTQYF. The full variable domain, with the rest looked up from reference TRBV28 and TRBJ2-3, is DVKVTQSSRYLVKRTGEKVFLECVQDMDHENMFWYRQDPGLGLRLIYFSYDVKMKEKGDIPEGYSVSREKKERFSLILESASTNQTSMYLCASPRLTDTDTQYFGPGTRLTVL.

The chain joins TRBV29-1 to TRBJ2-7; TRBD1 agrees at 8 bases. The CDR3 sequence is 17 residues long. V shed 5 bases, J shed 0 bases, and the junction held 15 bases outside the gene matches. From germline, CDR1 is SQVTM and CDR2 ANQGSEA. In DNA, the CDR3 is TGCAGCGTTCAGGGGGCGCCGGGGCCGCTCCTCTCCTACGAGCAGTACTTC. Translating gives CSVQGAPGPLLSYEQYF.

The chain employs TRBV5-6 and TRBJ2-7, with D possibly being TRBD2 (7 bases). The CDR3 loop spans 15 amino acids. Germline lookup yields CDR1 SGHDT and CDR2 YYEEEE. Trimming took 2 bases from V and 6 from J, leaving 18 bases between them. DNA of the CDR3: TGTGCCAGCAGCTTAGGCCCGGGGGGCCTGAGCGAGCAGTACTTC. It is translated as CASSLGPGGLSEQYF.

The genes are TRBV7-9 and TRBJ1-2; no definite D call. The CDR3 length is 15 residues. V shed 5 bases and J shed 7 bases, with 20 bases lying between them. Germline lookup yields CDR1 SEHNR and CDR2 FQNEAQ (reference sequence). CDR3 loop: CASSPTAEALGGYTF. CDR3 sequence (DNA): TGTGCCAGCAGCCCAACAGCGGAGGCACTCGGTGGCTACACCTTC.

This chain uses TRBV19 with TRBJ1-5, with a possible D match to TRBD1 (6 bases). V was trimmed by 8 bases and J by 2 bases, leaving 13 bases between them. Germline assignment: CDR1 LNHDA and CDR2 SQIVND (reference sequence). The CDR3 contains 14 residues. The CDR3 DNA reads as TGTGCCAGTGCAGGACAGCCAGGCAATCAGCCCCAGCATTTT. Protein: CASAGQPGNQPQHF.

The genes are TRBV6-6 and TRBJ2-3; 8 bases agree with TRBD2. V trimming: 6 bases; J trimming: 6 bases; junction bases outside the gene matches: 5. The germline gives CDR1 MNHNY, CDR2 SVGAGI (reference sequence). The CDR3 is 13 amino acids. This CDR3 is CASSGGAGDTQYF. CDR3 coding DNA: TGTGCCAGCAGCGGGGGGGCCGGGGATACGCAGTATTTT.

The chain employs TRBV29-1 and TRBJ2-7; 8 nucleotides match TRBD2. V shed 4 bases and J 2 bases; nucleotides not matched to a gene: 10. Germline CDR1 reads SQVTM; CDR2 reads ANQGSEA. CDR3 length: 15 residues. The CDR3 coding sequence is TGCAGCGTTGCAGGACTTAGCGGGGTTGCCTACGAGCAGTACTTC. Its protein is CSVAGLSGVAYEQYF.

This clone was counted many times. The gene calls are TRBV30 and TRBJ1-3; D is perhaps TRBD1 (6 bases). The CDR3 has 14 amino acids. The germline V and J ends were trimmed by 3 bases and 3 bases, with 12 bases remaining between them. The germline V gene encodes CDR1 GTSNPN and CDR2 SVGIG (reference sequence). The CDR3 spells CAWRLQGFGNTIYF. Written as DNA, the CDR3 is TGTGCCTGGAGGTTACAGGGATTTGGAAACACCATATATTTT.

The chain carries TRBV7-6 and TRBJ1-1; TRBD1 agrees at 10 bases. The junction had 5 bases not matched to a gene; V was cut back by 5 bases and J by 2 bases. The CDR3 consists of 15 residues. Germline CDR1 is SGHVS and CDR2 is FNYEAQ. The CDR3 region is CASSLSTGGNTEAFF. CDR3 in DNA: TGTGCCAGCAGCCTCTCGACAGGGGGCAACACTGAAGCTTTCTTT.

This rearrangement joins TRBV30 to TRBJ1-1; 7 nucleotides agree with TRBD1. Germline CDR1 and CDR2: GTSNPN and SVGIG (reference sequence). After removal of 3 bases from V and 5 bases from J, the junction contained 9 bases not matched to a gene. The CDR3 runs 14 residues. CDR3 loop: CAWSWAGGTTEAFF. The CDR3 DNA reads TGTGCCTGGAGCTGGGCAGGGGGTACGACTGAAGCTTTCTTT.

The V gene is TRBV5-1, the J gene TRBJ2-6; weak D call: TRBD1 (5 bases). V was pared by 4 bases and J by 0 bases, with 20 bases between. CDR1 is SGHRS and CDR2 is YFSETQ in the germline V gene. The length of the CDR3 is 19 residues. Here the CDR3 reads CASSGGAGIVYSGANVLTF. DNA of the CDR3: TGCGCCAGCAGCGGTGGGGCAGGTATTGTCTACTCTGGGGCCAACGTCCTGACTTTC.